Listed below are T cell receptor beta chains from one sample, sequenced in a study of blood T cell repertoires in COVID-19. Clones were read by immunoSEQ multiplex PCR, and TCRdb kept only the in-frame ones, dropping some. The sample has fewer than 250,000 clones, approximately 84% seen once. What was sequenced was peripheral blood. These receptors all come from a woman of 80 years or more with acute or convalescent COVID-19. The CDR3 runs from the conserved cysteine through the conserved F or W. The D gene is left open where the match is weak. Size tells how often a clone was seen (once, few, many) or the class of an expanded clone, and some rows leave it out.

V gene	clone size	D gene	J gene	CDR3 DNA	CDR3 protein
TRBV24-1	.	.	TRBJ2-1	TGTGCCACCAGTCAGGACAATGAGCAGTTCTTC	CATSQDNEQFF
TRBV6-5	.	TRBD2	TRBJ2-3	TGTGCCAGCAAATATAGCGGGGGGTTAGATACGCAGTATTTT	CASKYSGGLDTQYF
TRBV5-1	.	TRBD1	TRBJ2-1	TGCGCCAGCAGCTCACGGACAGGCCATCCCTACAATGAGCAGTTCTTC	CASSSRTGHPYNEQFF
TRBV7-2	.	TRBD1	TRBJ1-5	TGTGCCAGCAGCTCTCAGACAGGGGTCAATCAGCCCCAGCATTTT	CASSSQTGVNQPQHF
TRBV24-1	.	TRBD1	TRBJ2-3	TGTGCCACCAGTGATTCTGCGGACAGGGGAAATACGCAGTATTTT	CATSDSADRGNTQYF
TRBV19	once	TRBD1	TRBJ2-3	TGTGCCAGTACCCCCTGGGGACAGGGGATCGATACGCAGTATTTT	CASTPWGQGIDTQYF
TRBV23-1	.	TRBD1	TRBJ2-7	TGCGCCAGCAGTCTGGGACAGGAATCCTACGAGCAGTACTTC	CASSLGQESYEQYF
TRBV6-2/TRBV6-3	.	TRBD1	TRBJ2-4	TGTGCCAGCAGTTACTTACCCGACAGGGGTGAAAACATTCAGTACTTC	CASSYLPDRGENIQYF
TRBV6-4	.	TRBD2	TRBJ2-1	TGTGCCAGCAGTGTCGATGCTAGCGGGAGGGCTTACAATGAGCAGTTCTTC	CASSVDASGRAYNEQFF
TRBV5-8	.	.	TRBJ1-1	TGTGCCAGCAGCTTAAGTCCGAGGCCGAACACTGAAGCTTTCTTT	CASSLSPRPNTEAFF
TRBV9	few	.	TRBJ2-2	TGTGCCAGCAGCGCGACGGGGATACGGGGCGGGGAGCTGTTTTTT	CASSATGIRGGELFF
TRBV5-5	once	.	TRBJ2-1	TGTGCCAGCTCTTATGGGCAGGGGTCCTACAATGAGCAGTTCTTC	CASSYGQGSYNEQFF
TRBV2	.	TRBD1	TRBJ1-2	TGTGCCAGCAGTGAAGAGGGGTTCATGCAGGGGGAGAAATATGGCTACACCTTC	CASSEEGFMQGEKYGYTF
TRBV9	once	.	TRBJ2-2	TGTGCCAGCAGCGTAGCTACTTCAAACACCGGGGAGCTGTTTTTT	CASSVATSNTGELFF
TRBV5-4	.	.	TRBJ2-4	TGTGCCAGCAGCTTCGCGCGGGGCAACATTCAGTACTTC	CASSFARGNIQYF
TRBV7-9	.	.	TRBJ1-3	TGTGCCAGCAGCTTATTCCCGGGTTGGGTCCTCTCTGGAAACACCATATATTTT	CASSLFPGWVLSGNTIYF
TRBV2	.	.	TRBJ1-2	TGTGCCAGCAGCGTAATATCGACAGTAGCTAACTATGGCTACACCTTC	CASSVISTVANYGYTF
TRBV6-1	.	TRBD1	TRBJ1-1	TGTGCCAGCAGTGAGTCGGGACAGGGAAGGGTAAATACTGAAGCTTTCTTT	CASSESGQGRVNTEAFF
TRBV27	once	TRBD1	TRBJ2-1	TGTGCCAGCAGTGACAGGGCCGCCTACAATGAGCAGTTCTTC	CASSDRAAYNEQFF